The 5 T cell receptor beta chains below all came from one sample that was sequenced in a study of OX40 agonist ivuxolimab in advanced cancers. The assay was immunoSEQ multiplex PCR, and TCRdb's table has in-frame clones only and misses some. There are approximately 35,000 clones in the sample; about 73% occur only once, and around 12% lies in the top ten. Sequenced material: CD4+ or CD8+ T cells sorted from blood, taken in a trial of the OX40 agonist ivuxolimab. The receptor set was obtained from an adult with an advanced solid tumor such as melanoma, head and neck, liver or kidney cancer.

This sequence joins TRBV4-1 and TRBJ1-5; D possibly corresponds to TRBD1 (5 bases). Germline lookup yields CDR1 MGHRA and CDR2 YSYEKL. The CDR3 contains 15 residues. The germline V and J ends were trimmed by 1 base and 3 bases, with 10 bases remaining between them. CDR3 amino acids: CASSQGGGFNQPQHF. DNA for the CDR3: TGCGCCAGCAGCCAAGGGGGGGGATTCAATCAGCCCCAGCATTTT.

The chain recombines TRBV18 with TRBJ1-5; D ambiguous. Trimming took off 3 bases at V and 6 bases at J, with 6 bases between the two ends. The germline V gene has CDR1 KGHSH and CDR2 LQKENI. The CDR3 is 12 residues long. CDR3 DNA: TGTGCCAGCTCACCTAGTAGTCAGCCCCAGCATTTT. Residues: CASSPSSQPQHF.

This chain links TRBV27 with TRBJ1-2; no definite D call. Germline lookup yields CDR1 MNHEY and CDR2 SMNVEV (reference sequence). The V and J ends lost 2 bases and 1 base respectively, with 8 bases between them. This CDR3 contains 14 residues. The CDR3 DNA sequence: TGTGCCAGCAGTTTAGGACCTCTTAACTATGGCTACACCTTC. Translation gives CASSLGPLNYGYTF.

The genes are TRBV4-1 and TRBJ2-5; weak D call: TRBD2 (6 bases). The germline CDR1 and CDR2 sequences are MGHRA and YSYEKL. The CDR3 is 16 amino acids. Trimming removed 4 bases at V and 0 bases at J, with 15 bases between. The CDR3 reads CASSPPEGWNQETQYF. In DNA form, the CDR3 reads TGCGCCAGCAGCCCCCCGGAGGGGTGGAACCAAGAGACCCAGTACTTC.

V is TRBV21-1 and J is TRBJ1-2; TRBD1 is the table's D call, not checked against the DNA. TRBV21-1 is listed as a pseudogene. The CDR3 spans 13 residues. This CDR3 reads CASSKDRVYGYTF. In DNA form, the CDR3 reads TGTGCCAGCAGCAAAGACAGGGTCTATGGCTACACCTTC.